This TCR beta chain was identified in a study of shared clonotypes between healthy human individuals. Study context: There were three CD4 naive, three CD4 memory, two CD8 naive and one CD8 memory plates per donor. Overall study results and limits: In four donors, around 5% of naive CD4 clonotypes appeared in common.

In regard to this clone: No antigen is known for it.

The material for each subset, its genomic DNA, was split evenly across several immunoSEQ plates. Data came from immunoSEQ multiplex PCR; TCRdb stores just in-frame clones and leaves some out. The sample has more than 1 million clones, about four fifths seen once. Deletions cut 0 bases from V and 5 bases from J, with 21 bases between. Per the germline V gene, CDR1 is MNHNS and CDR2 is SASEGT. The CDR3 is 18 amino acids. The clonotype originates from a man between 18 and 29 years old in good health. Some clones in this sample may be carry-over from other donors' samples. J is TRBJ2-3 and V is TRBV6-1; the D gene is possibly TRBD2 (6 bases). The sequencing input was memory CD4+ T cells from PBMCs. The subset denotes: CD45RA-negative fraction. CDR3 in DNA: TGTGCCAGCAGTGAAGCGCTGAGACGGACTAATAGGGGAGATACGCAGTATTTT. It yields the protein CASSEALRRTNRGDTQYF.